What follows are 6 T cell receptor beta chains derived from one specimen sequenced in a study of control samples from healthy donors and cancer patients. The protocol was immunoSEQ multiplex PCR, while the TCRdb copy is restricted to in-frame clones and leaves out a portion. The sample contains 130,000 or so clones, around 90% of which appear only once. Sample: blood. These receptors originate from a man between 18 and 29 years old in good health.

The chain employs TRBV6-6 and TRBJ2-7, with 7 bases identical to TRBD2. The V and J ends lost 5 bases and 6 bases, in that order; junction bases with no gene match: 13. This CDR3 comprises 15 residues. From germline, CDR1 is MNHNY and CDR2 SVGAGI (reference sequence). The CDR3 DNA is TGTGCCAGCAGTCGTCTGACGACTAGCCACGGCGAGCAGTACTTC. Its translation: CASSRLTTSHGEQYF.

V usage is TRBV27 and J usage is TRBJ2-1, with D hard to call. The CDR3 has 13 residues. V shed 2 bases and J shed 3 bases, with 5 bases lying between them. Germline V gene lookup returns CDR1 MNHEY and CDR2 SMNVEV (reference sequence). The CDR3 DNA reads TGTGCCAGCAGTTTACGCGGCTACAATGAGCAGTTCTTC. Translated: CASSLRGYNEQFF.

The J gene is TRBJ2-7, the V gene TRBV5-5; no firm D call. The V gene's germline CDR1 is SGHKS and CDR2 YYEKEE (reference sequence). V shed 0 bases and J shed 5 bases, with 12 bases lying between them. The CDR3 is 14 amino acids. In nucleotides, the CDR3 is TGTGCCAGCAGCTTGGCGTACGGGTTGGACGAGCAGTACTTC. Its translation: CASSLAYGLDEQYF.

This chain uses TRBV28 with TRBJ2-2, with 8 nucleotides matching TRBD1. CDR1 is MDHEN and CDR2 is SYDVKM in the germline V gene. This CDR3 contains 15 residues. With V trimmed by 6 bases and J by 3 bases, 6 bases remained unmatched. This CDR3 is CASRPGGSYTGELFF. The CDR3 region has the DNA TGTGCCAGCAGGCCAGGGGGCTCCTACACCGGGGAGCTGTTTTTT. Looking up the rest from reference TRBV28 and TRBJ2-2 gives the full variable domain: DVKVTQSSRYLVKRTGEKVFLECVQDMDHENMFWYRQDPGLGLRLIYFSYDVKMKEKGDIPEGYSVSREKKERFSLILESASTNQTSMYLCASRPGGSYTGELFFGEGSRLTVL.

CDR3 amino acids: CATSPRTVPNQPQHF. DNA of the CDR3: TGTGCCACCAGCCCCCGGACGGTTCCAAATCAGCCCCAGCATTTT. The V gene is TRBV15, the J gene TRBJ1-5; D gene uncertain. Trimming left V 5 bases short and J 4 bases short, with 15 bases between. Germline CDR1 reads LNHNV; CDR2 reads YYDKDF (reference sequence). The CDR3 is 15 residues long.

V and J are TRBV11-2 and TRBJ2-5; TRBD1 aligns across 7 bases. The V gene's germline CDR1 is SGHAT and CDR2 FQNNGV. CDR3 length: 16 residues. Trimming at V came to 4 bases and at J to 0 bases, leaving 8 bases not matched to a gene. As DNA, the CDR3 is TGTGCCAGCAGCTCACAGGGGCTGGTGGACCAAGAGACCCAGTACTTC. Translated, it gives CASSSQGLVDQETQYF. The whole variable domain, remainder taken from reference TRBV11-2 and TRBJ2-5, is EAGVAQSPRYKIIEKRQSVAFWCNPISGHATLYWYQQILGQGPKLLIQFQNNGVVDDSQLPKDRFSAERLKGVDSTLKIQPAKLEDSAVYLCASSSQGLVDQETQYFGPGTRLLVL.